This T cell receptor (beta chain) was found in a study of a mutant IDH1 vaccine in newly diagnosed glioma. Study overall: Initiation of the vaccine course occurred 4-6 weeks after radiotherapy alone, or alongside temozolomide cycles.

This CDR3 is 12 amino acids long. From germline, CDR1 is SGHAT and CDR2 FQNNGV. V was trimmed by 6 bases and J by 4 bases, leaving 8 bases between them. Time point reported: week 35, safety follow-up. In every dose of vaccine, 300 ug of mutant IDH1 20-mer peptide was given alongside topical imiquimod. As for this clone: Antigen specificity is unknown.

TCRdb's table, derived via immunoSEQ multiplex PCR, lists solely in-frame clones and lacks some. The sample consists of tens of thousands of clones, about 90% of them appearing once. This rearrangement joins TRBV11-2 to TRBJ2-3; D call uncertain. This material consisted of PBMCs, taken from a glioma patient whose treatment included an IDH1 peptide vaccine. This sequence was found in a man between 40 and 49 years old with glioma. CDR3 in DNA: TGTGCCAGCAGACAAACGGCAGATACGCAGTATTTT. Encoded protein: CASRQTADTQYF.